These 10 T cell receptor beta chains share one sample of origin, sequenced in a study of blood T cells in healthy people across ages. A sample-barcoded 5' primer and a J-beta primer mix were used in a second PCR of roughly 7 to 11 cycles. A single record per CDR3 protein comes from TCRdb applying MiXCR to the 5' RACE reads. Of approximately 830,000 distinct CDR3 sequences in the sample, 62% were seen once. The sequenced sample was blood. Receptors were obtained from a man aged 30 to 39 in good health.

J is TRBJ1-1 and V is TRBV27; D uncertain. Germline loops: CDR1 MNHEY, CDR2 SMNVEV (reference sequence). V was cut by 7 bases and J by 1 base, with 7 bases left in between. CDR3 length: 12 amino acids. The CDR3 DNA sequence: TGTGCCAGCACAGCCTCGAACACTGAAGCTTTCTTT. This sequence encodes CASTASNTEAFF.

The gene calls are TRBV3-1 and TRBJ1-1, with TRBD1 as a possible D gene (5 bases). V lost 0 bases, J lost 1 base, and 9 bases lay in between. The CDR3 extends over 15 amino acids. The V gene's germline CDR1 is LGHDT and CDR2 YNNKEL (reference sequence). The CDR3 nucleotides are TGTGCCAGCAGCCAAGAGGGCAGGGCGAACACTGAAGCTTTCTTT. Amino acids: CASSQEGRANTEAFF.

The gene calls are TRBV6-2 or TRBV6-3 and TRBJ1-1, with 7 bases aligning to TRBD1. This CDR3 comprises 14 residues. Looked up from germline, CDR1 is MNHEY and CDR2 is SVGEGT. Losses at the gene ends were 2 bases for V and 4 bases for J; bases not matched to a gene: 4. The CDR3 coding sequence is TGTGCCAGCAGTTACGGCGCAGGGGGCACTGAAGCTTTCTTT. Its protein product is CASSYGAGGTEAFF.

The chain is built from TRBV13 and TRBJ2-5; D is possibly TRBD1 (6 bases). CDR1 is PRHDT and CDR2 is FYEKMQ in the germline V gene (reference sequence). This CDR3 is 14 amino acids long. Trimming stripped 5 bases from V and 5 bases from J, with 15 bases between. The CDR3 region has the DNA TGTGCCAGCAGCCTGAAACAGCAGGGGGAGACCCAGTACTTC. Translated: CASSLKQQGETQYF. Full variable domain (outside the CDR3, taken from reference TRBV13 and TRBJ2-5): AAGVIQSPRHLIKEKRETATLKCYPIPRHDTVYWYQQGPGQDPQFLISFYEKMQSDKGSIPDRFSAQQFSDYHSELNMSSLELGDSALYFCASSLKQQGETQYFGPGTRLLVL.

The sample holds a few counts of this clonotype. The chain links TRBV25-1 to TRBJ2-5; D uncertain. The ends were cut back, 4 bases at V and 2 bases at J, with 11 bases in the middle. The germline V gene encodes CDR1 MGHDK and CDR2 SYGVNS. The CDR3 is 14 residues long. The DNA for the CDR3 is TGTGCCAGCAGTGTAATAGCAGTTCAAGAGACCCAGTACTTC. Protein product: CASSVIAVQETQYF.

The rearrangement uses TRBV27 and TRBJ2-5; 15 nucleotides align to TRBD2. Germline lookup yields CDR1 MNHEY and CDR2 SMNVEV (reference sequence). The CDR3 runs to 14 residues. V lost 3 bases to trimming and J lost 8 bases; unmatched junction nucleotides: 1. The CDR3 DNA reads as TGTGCCAGCAGTTTGGGACTAGCGGGGGGCACCCAGTACTTC. Its translation is CASSLGLAGGTQYF.

The chain employs TRBV6-1 and TRBJ1-5; D is undetermined. V lost 10 bases and J 0 bases, leaving 10 bases between the germline ends. The CDR3 extends over 13 amino acids. The germline V gene encodes CDR1 MNHNS and CDR2 SASEGT. The CDR3 region is CATWTSSNQPQHF. CDR3 nucleotide sequence: TGTGCCACCTGGACGAGTAGCAATCAGCCCCAGCATTTT.

This chain connects TRBV7-2 to TRBJ2-1; 7 bases are shared with TRBD2. The CDR3 extends over 13 amino acids. The trim removed 5 bases at V and 10 bases at J, leaving 8 bases unmatched. Germline V gene data show CDR1 as SGHTA and CDR2 as FQGNSA. The CDR3 sequence: CASSQRQRGEQFF. The CDR3 region has the DNA TGTGCCAGCAGCCAGCGACAGCGGGGCGAGCAGTTCTTC.

This clonotype appeared a single time. The rearrangement joins TRBV29-1 to TRBJ1-1; 9 positions match TRBD1. CDR3 size: 13 residues. J lost 4 bases, V lost 5 bases, and 5 bases had no gene match. The germline V gene encodes CDR1 SQVTM and CDR2 ANQGSEA. DNA for the CDR3: TGCAGCGTTTGGACAGGGGAGGCCACTGAAGCTTTCTTT. This codes for CSVWTGEATEAFF.

This sequence joins TRBV6-1 and TRBJ2-7, with 8 bases aligning to TRBD1. CDR1 MNHNS and CDR2 SASEGT come from the germline V gene. J lost 2 bases, V lost 1 base, and 1 base had no gene match. The CDR3 is 14 amino acids. In DNA form, the CDR3 reads TGTGCCAGCAGTGAAGGCAGGGGGCCCTACGAGCAGTACTTC. Amino acid sequence: CASSEGRGPYEQYF.